This T cell receptor beta chain was profiled in a study of beta chain features in type 1 diabetes. Points from the study as a whole: There was a moderate but significant shortening of TCRB CDR3s in all four CD4+ subsets of Type 1 diabetes patients.

All of the isolated RNA was reverse transcribed, so expressed TCRB transcripts were sequenced. TCRdb's copy holds only in-frame clones and misses some; the assay was immunoSEQ multiplex PCR. Among around 650,000 clones listed, 9.5% to 15% were seen once. In regard to this clone: Its specificity is unknown.

This clonotype was obtained from a man in his thirties or forties with type 1 diabetes. The sequenced material came from naive CD4+ T cells from blood.

The DNA of the CDR3 is TGTGCCAGCAGCTTTACCGGACAGGGTACAGATACGCAGTATTTT. This sequence encodes CASSFTGQGTDTQYF. This chain links TRBV7-9 with TRBJ2-3; the match to TRBD1 covers 8 bases. The CDR3 has 15 amino acids. The V gene end was trimmed by 3 bases and the J gene end by 3 bases; junction bases not matched to a gene: 5. CDR1 is SEHNR, CDR2 FQNEAQ, per germline (reference sequence).